These 21 T cell receptor beta chains originate from one sample sequenced in a study of CD8 T cell repertoires and HIV-1 epitope variants. This table comes from immunoSEQ multiplex PCR, and its TCRdb copy is limited to in-frame clones, with some not included. The repertoire has about 95,000 clones, approximately 70% of them found once; the top ten carry roughly 24%. Input material: uncultured baseline CD8+ T cells from peripheral blood mononuclear cells (PBMCs). The source is a male donor with HIV.

The genes are TRBV7-2 and TRBJ1-6; no definite D call. This CDR3 has 14 amino acids. Germline V gene sequence: CDR1 SGHTA, CDR2 FQGNSA. Trimming stripped 3 bases from V and 4 bases from J, with 7 bases between. CDR3 amino acids: CASSLGSYNSPLHF. CDR3 nucleotide sequence: TGTGCCAGCAGCTTGGGGTCGTATAATTCACCCCTCCACTTT.

This chain uses TRBV11-3 with TRBJ2-1; D is perhaps TRBD2 (6 bases). Between the trimmed V and J ends, which lost 3 bases and 6 bases, there was a span of 9 bases. Per germline, CDR1 SGHNT and CDR2 YENEEA. The CDR3 length is 13 residues. In DNA form, the CDR3 reads TGTGCCAGCAGCTTTGAGGGAGGCAATGAGCAGTTCTTC. As protein: CASSFEGGNEQFF. Complete variable domain (other parts from reference TRBV11-3 and TRBJ2-1): EAGVVQSPRYKIIEKKQPVAFWCNPISGHNTLYWYLQNLGQGPELLIRYENEEAVDDSQLPKDRFSAERLKGVDSTLKIQPAELGDSAVYLCASSFEGGNEQFFGPGTRLTVL.

This clone was observed once. The gene calls are TRBV15 and TRBJ1-1; D call uncertain. CDR1 is LNHNV, CDR2 YYDKDF, per germline (reference sequence). Trimming took off 3 bases at V and 3 bases at J, with 5 bases between the two ends. CDR3 size: 12 residues. This chain's CDR3 is CATSREYTEAFF. The DNA for the CDR3 is TGTGCCACCAGCAGGGAGTACACTGAAGCTTTCTTT.

The J gene is TRBJ2-1, the V gene TRBV15; TRBD2 agrees at 9 bases. Germline CDR1 LNHNV, CDR2 YYDKDF (reference sequence). The V gene end was trimmed by 0 bases and the J gene end by 9 bases; junction bases not matched to a gene: 6. CDR3 length: 15 residues. This chain's CDR3 is CATSRESAGGTEQFF. The CDR3 DNA sequence: TGTGCCACCAGCAGAGAGTCAGCGGGAGGTACTGAGCAGTTCTTC.

This clone was recorded only once. The chain uses TRBV5-1 and TRBJ2-7; 10 nucleotides agree with TRBD2. CDR3 length: 15 residues. Germline V gene data show CDR1 as SGHRS and CDR2 as YFSETQ. Trimming at V came to 0 bases and at J to 4 bases, leaving 4 bases not matched to a gene. The CDR3 coding sequence is TGCGCCAGCAGCTTGGTGCCTAGCGGGGGATACGAGCAGTACTTC. Protein sequence: CASSLVPSGGYEQYF.

The V call is TRBV18, the J call TRBJ1-3; D might be TRBD1 (5 bases). Trimming stripped 3 bases from V and 4 bases from J, with 16 bases between. Looked up from germline, CDR1 is KGHSH and CDR2 is LQKENI. This CDR3 has 16 residues. The CDR3 is CASSPRGDGVGNTIYF. DNA of the CDR3: TGTGCCAGCTCACCCCGGGGGGACGGAGTAGGAAACACCATATATTTT.

The CDR3 protein is CASSNFGTVNEQFF. The CDR3 region has the DNA TGTGCCAGCAGCAACTTCGGGACAGTCAATGAGCAGTTCTTC. The rearrangement links TRBV5-8 to TRBJ2-1; 7 nucleotides agree with TRBD1. CDR1 and CDR2 from the germline V gene are SGHTS and YDEGEE. Unmatched junction bases numbered 7, after V lost 4 bases and J lost 6 bases. The CDR3 has 14 amino acids.

This sequence joins TRBV4-3 and TRBJ1-5; the D is unclear. The CDR3 sequence is 13 residues long. V was clipped by 0 bases and J by 3 bases, with 3 bases between them. CDR1 and CDR2 from the germline V gene are LGHNA and YSLEER. This CDR3 is CASSQDNNQPQHF. DNA for the CDR3: TGCGCCAGCAGCCAAGACAACAATCAGCCCCAGCATTTT.

The CDR3 region is CASSQLRGGGDEQFF. CDR3 in DNA: TGTGCCAGCAGCCAGCTTAGGGGAGGAGGGGATGAGCAGTTCTTC. V usage is TRBV11-3 and J usage is TRBJ2-1, with a tentative D call TRBD2 (6 bases). The CDR3 has 15 residues. V lost 5 bases and J 8 bases, leaving 19 bases between the germline ends. Looked up from germline, CDR1 is SGHNT and CDR2 is YENEEA.

The chain couples TRBV15 to TRBJ2-5; tentatively, D is TRBD1 (5 bases). Per the germline V gene, CDR1 is LNHNV and CDR2 is YYDKDF (reference sequence). This CDR3 contains 15 residues. V was cut by 0 bases and J by 2 bases, with 10 bases left in between. The CDR3 coding sequence is TGTGCCACCAGCAGAGAGCTGGCAGGGCAAGAGACCCAGTACTTC. Its translation is CATSRELAGQETQYF.

J is TRBJ2-1 and V is TRBV5-4, with a possible D match to TRBD2 (5 bases). Germline CDR1 SGHNT, CDR2 YYREEE (reference sequence). This CDR3 comprises 14 residues. The ends were cut back, 3 bases at V and 6 bases at J, with 13 bases in the middle. CDR3 sequence reads: CASSSNEGINEQFF. The CDR3 DNA reads as TGTGCCAGCAGCTCGAACGAGGGTATCAATGAGCAGTTCTTC. The whole variable domain, filled in from reference TRBV5-4 and TRBJ2-1, reads ETGVTQSPTHLIKTRGQQVTLRCSSQSGHNTVSWYQQALGQGPQFIFQYYREEENGRGNFPPRFSGLQFPNYSSELNVNALELDDSALYLCASSSNEGINEQFFGPGTRLTVL.

This clone appeared a few times. The V gene is TRBV6-6, the J gene TRBJ1-5; 9 bases fit TRBD1. The CDR3 covers 15 residues. V gave up 6 bases and J gave up 4 bases; unmatched junction bases: 7. CDR1 is MNHNY, CDR2 SVGAGI, per germline (reference sequence). CDR3: CASRATGTGNQPQHF. The CDR3 DNA is TGTGCCAGCAGAGCGACCGGGACAGGGAATCAGCCCCAGCATTTT.

V and J are TRBV6-1 and TRBJ2-7, with D tentatively TRBD1 or TRBD2 (5 bases each). The V end lost 5 bases, the J end lost 6 bases, and 17 bases lay between the germline ends. The germline gives CDR1 MNHNS, CDR2 SASEGT. The CDR3 has 14 amino acids. In nucleotides, the CDR3 is TGTGCCAGCAGTTCCGGGACCGCCCTCTCCGAGCAGTACTTC. Its translation is CASSSGTALSEQYF.

This sequence joins TRBV28 and TRBJ1-1; maybe TRBD1 (5 bases). This CDR3 has 14 residues. V dropped 6 bases and J dropped 4 bases, with 15 bases sitting between them. CDR1 is MDHEN and CDR2 is SYDVKM in the germline V gene. The CDR3 DNA is TGTGCCAGCAGACAGTTCCAGGGAGGCACTGAAGCTTTCTTT. Translating it yields CASRQFQGGTEAFF.

The V gene is TRBV29-1, the J gene TRBJ2-3, with TRBD2 as a possible D gene (6 bases). Germline-derived CDR1 and CDR2 are SQVTM and ANQGSEA. This CDR3 comprises 13 residues. The germline V and J ends were trimmed by 4 bases and 2 bases, with 10 bases remaining between them. CDR3 amino acids: CSVGSGYTDTQYF. The CDR3 coding sequence is TGCAGCGTTGGGAGCGGGTACACAGATACGCAGTATTTT.

This clone has only a few counts. The V call is TRBV7-9, the J call TRBJ1-1; 9 positions agree with TRBD1. The CDR3 is 15 amino acids. Germline V lookup: CDR1 SEHNR, CDR2 FQNEAQ (reference sequence). V lost 8 bases, J lost 1 base, and 8 bases stayed unmatched. CDR3 sequence: CASVGTGRENTEAFF. CDR3 in DNA: TGTGCCAGCGTTGGGACAGGGCGTGAGAACACTGAAGCTTTCTTT.

This clone was detected only once. The CDR3 spells CAWRVQGGPGYTF. The CDR3, as DNA: TGTGCCTGGAGAGTACAGGGAGGCCCTGGCTACACCTTC. The gene calls are TRBV30 and TRBJ1-2; a weak D match, TRBD1 (6 bases). V was trimmed by 3 bases and J by 7 bases, leaving 15 bases between them. The germline V gene encodes CDR1 GTSNPN and CDR2 SVGIG (reference sequence). The CDR3 runs 13 residues.

The chain links TRBV7-8 to TRBJ1-6, with TRBD1 as a possible D gene (5 bases). The germline gives CDR1 SGHVS, CDR2 FQNEAQ. Trimming stripped 0 bases from V and 7 bases from J, with 13 bases between. This CDR3 is 16 amino acids long. In DNA, the CDR3 is TGTGCCAGCAGCTTAGCGGGGACTGGGTGGAATTCACCCCTCCACTTT. This gives the protein CASSLAGTGWNSPLHF.

The genes are TRBV9 and TRBJ2-7; TRBD1 is a possible D gene (5 bases). The CDR3 spans 12 residues. Per germline, CDR1 SGDLS and CDR2 YYNGEE. Trimming left V 3 bases short and J 6 bases short, with 10 bases between. Written as DNA, the CDR3 is TGTGCCAGCAGCGGGACAACCGGCGAGCAGTACTTC. Residues: CASSGTTGEQYF.

The V gene is TRBV27, the J gene TRBJ2-7; 8 nucleotides match TRBD1. From germline, CDR1 is MNHEY and CDR2 SMNVEV (reference sequence). The CDR3 is 12 amino acids. The trim removed 8 bases at V and 9 bases at J, leaving 9 bases unmatched. The chain's CDR3 is CASGGTGLGQYF. The CDR3 nucleotides are TGTGCCAGCGGAGGGACAGGCCTCGGGCAGTACTTC.

In this sample, this clone turned up once. The chain has TRBV5-6 and TRBJ2-3, with a possible D match to TRBD2 (6 bases). V was cut by 4 bases and J by 1 base, with 10 bases left in between. This CDR3 contains 14 residues. Germline V CDR1 and CDR2: SGHDT, YYEEEE. The CDR3 DNA follows: TGTGCCAGCAGCCCCTGGGGGGGCACAGATACGCAGTATTTT. Translation gives CASSPWGGTDTQYF.